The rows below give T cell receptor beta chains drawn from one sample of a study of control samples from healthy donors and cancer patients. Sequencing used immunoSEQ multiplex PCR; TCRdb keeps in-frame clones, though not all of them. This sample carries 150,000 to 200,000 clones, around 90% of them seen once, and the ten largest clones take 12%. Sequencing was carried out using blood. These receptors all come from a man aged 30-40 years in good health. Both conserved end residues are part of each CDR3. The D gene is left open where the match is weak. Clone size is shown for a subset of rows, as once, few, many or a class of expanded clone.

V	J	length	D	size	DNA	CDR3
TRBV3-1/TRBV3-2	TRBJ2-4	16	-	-	TGTGCCAGCAGCCAAGATCCAGGTTCCTTTGGGAGCATTCAGTACTTC	CASSQDPGSFGSIQYF
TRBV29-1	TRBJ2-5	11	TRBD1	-	TGCAGCGCACAGGGGGACAAGACCCAGTACTTC	CSAQGDKTQYF
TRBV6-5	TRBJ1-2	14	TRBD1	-	TGTGCCAGTGGAACAGGGGGATATGCCTATGGCTACACCTTC	CASGTGGYAYGYTF
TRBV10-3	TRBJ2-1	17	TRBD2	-	TGTGCCATCAGTGAGTCGTTAAATAGCGGGAGTATCGATGAGCAGTTCTTC	CAISESLNSGSIDEQFF
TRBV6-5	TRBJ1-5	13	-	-	TGTGCCAGCGGGGACGGGCGGGTCCAGCCCCAGCATTTT	CASGDGRVQPQHF
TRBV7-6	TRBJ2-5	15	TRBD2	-	TGTGCCAGCAGTTTTAGCGGGGGGAACCAAGAGACCCAGTACTTC	CASSFSGGNQETQYF
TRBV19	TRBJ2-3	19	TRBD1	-	TGTGCCAGTACTTCCGGCCGGGACAGGGGGCGAGGCGGCACAGATACGCAGTATTTT	CASTSGRDRGRGGTDTQYF
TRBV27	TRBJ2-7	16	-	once	TGTGCCAGCAGTCTCCGCGGAGGAGGGACGGGCGACGAGCAGTACTTC	CASSLRGGGTGDEQYF
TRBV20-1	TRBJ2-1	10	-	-	TGCAGTGCTCGGCGGAGTGAGCAGTTCTTC	CSARRSEQFF
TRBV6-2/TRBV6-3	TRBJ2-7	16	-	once	TGTGCCAGCAGTTACGCGGGGTCCCTCCTTTCCTACGAGCAGTACTTC	CASSYAGSLLSYEQYF
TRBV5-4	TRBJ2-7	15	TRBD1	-	TGTGCCAGCAGCTTAGGCGGGACAGGCTTCTACGAGCAGTACTTC	CASSLGGTGFYEQYF
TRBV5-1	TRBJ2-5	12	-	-	TGCGCCAGCAGCCCCGGCCCGGAGACCCAGTACTTC	CASSPGPETQYF
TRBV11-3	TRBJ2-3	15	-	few	TGTGCCAGCACTGACGGTGGAGATAGCACAGATACGCAGTATTTT	CASTDGGDSTDTQYF
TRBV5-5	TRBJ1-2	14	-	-	TGTGCCAGCAGCTTGACGACCGAAGCCTATGGCTACACCTTC	CASSLTTEAYGYTF
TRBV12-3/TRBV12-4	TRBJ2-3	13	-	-	TGTGCCAGCAGCCTGGGGAGCACAGATACGCAGTATTTT	CASSLGSTDTQYF
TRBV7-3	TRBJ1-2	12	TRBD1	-	TGTGCCAGCAGCTCCGGGACAGGGTCCCATTTCTTC	CASSSGTGSHFF
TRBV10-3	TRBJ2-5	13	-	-	TGTGCCATCAGTCCGACGGACCAAGAGACCCAGTACTTC	CAISPTDQETQYF
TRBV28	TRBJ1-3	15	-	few	TGTGCCAGCACCTTTGGGGGACGCACTGGAAACACCATATATTTT	CASTFGGRTGNTIYF
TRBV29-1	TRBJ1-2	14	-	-	TGCAGCGTTGAACTTGCAGGGGAGTCCTATGGCTACACCTTC	CSVELAGESYGYTF
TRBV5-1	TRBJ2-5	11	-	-	TGCGCCAGCACCCTTCAAGAGACCCAGTACTTC	CASTLQETQYF
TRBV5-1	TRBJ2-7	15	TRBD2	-	TGCGCCAGCAGCTTGGAGGCTAGCGGGATGAACGAGCAGTACTTC	CASSLEASGMNEQYF
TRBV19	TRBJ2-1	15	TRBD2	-	TGTGCCAGTAGTATAGCAGGCGGGAGGGGCGATGAGCAGTTCTTC	CASSIAGGRGDEQFF
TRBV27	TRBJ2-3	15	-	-	TGTGCCAGCAGTTTAAACAGGGCTAGCACAGATACGCAGTATTTT	CASSLNRASTDTQYF
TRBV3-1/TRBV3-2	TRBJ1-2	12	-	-	TGTGCCAGCAGCCAAGGGCAATATGGCTACACCTTC	CASSQGQYGYTF
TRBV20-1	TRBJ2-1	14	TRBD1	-	TGCAGTGCTAGTGTGGGACAGGGAATTAATGAGCAGTTCTTC	CSASVGQGINEQFF
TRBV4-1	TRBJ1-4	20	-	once	TGCGCCAGCAGCCAAGTAAAGGGTAGGGGCCTCCCAGCAACTAATGAAAAACTGTTTTTT	CASSQVKGRGLPATNEKLFF
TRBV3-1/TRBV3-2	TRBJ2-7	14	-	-	TGTGCCAGCAGCCAAGGTCAGGCTAGGTACGAGCAGTACTTC	CASSQGQARYEQYF
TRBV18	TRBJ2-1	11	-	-	TGTGCCAGCTCAGTAACCAATGAGCAGTTCTTC	CASSVTNEQFF
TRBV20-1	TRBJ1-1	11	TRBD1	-	TGCAGTGCTTCGCCGGGACAGCAAGCTTTCTTT	CSASPGQQAFF
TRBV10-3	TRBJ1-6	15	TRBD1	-	TGTGCCATCAGTGAGGCAGGGGGTAATAATTCACCCCTCCACTTT	CAISEAGGNNSPLHF
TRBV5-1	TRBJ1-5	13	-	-	TGCGCCAGCAGTCAGGGTCCGGATCAGCCCCAGCATTTT	CASSQGPDQPQHF
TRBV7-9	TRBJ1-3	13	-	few	TGTGCCAGCAGCCTGGGCTCTGGAAACACCATATATTTT	CASSLGSGNTIYF
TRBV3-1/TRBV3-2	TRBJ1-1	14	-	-	TGTGCCAGCAGCGCAGGGAGTTTGGGCACTGAAGCTTTCTTT	CASSAGSLGTEAFF
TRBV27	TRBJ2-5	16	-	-	TGTGCCACGTCAGGAGGGTGGGGAACCCTACAAGAGACCCAGTACTTC	CATSGGWGTLQETQYF
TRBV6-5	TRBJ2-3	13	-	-	TGTGCCAGCAGGCCTAGGGGTATCCATACGCAGTATTTT	CASRPRGIHTQYF
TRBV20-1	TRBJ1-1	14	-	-	TGCAGTGCTAGTGACGGCCAGATGAACACTGAAGCTTTCTTT	CSASDGQMNTEAFF
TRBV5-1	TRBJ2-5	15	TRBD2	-	TGCGCCAGCAGCATTAGCGGGGGGCGCGAAGAGACCCAGTACTTC	CASSISGGREETQYF
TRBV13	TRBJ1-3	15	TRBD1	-	TGTGCCAGCAGCTCGGGACAGGACTCTGGAAACACCATATATTTT	CASSSGQDSGNTIYF
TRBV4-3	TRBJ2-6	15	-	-	TGCGCCAGCAGCCAAGAACAGGCTGGGGCCAACGTCCTGACTTTC	CASSQEQAGANVLTF
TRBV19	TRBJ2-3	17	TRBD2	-	TGTGCCAGTAGTATACTAGCGGGGGTCCCTAGCACAGATACGCAGTATTTT	CASSILAGVPSTDTQYF
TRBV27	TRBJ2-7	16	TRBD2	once	TGTGCCAGCAGTCAAGAAAGACTAGCAGAAACCTACGAGCAGTACTTC	CASSQERLAETYEQYF
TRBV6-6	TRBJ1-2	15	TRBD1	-	TGTGCCAGCAGTTACTCGGGGACAGGAATCTATGGCTACACCTTC	CASSYSGTGIYGYTF
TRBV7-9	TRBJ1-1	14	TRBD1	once	TGTGCCAGCAGCTCCAAGGGGGCAGGCACTGAAGCTTTCTTT	CASSSKGAGTEAFF
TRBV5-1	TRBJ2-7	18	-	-	TGCGCCAGCAGCTTGAGGGGGCGACTAGCGCGAAGCTCCTACGAGCAGTACTTC	CASSLRGRLARSSYEQYF
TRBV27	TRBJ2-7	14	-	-	TGTGCCAGCAGTTTATCCGGACACCTTTACGAGCAGTACTTC	CASSLSGHLYEQYF
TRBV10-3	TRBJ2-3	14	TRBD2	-	TGTGCCATCTCCGGGACTAGCGGGCGGGATACGCAGTATTTT	CAISGTSGRDTQYF
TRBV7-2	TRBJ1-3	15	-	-	TGTGCCAGCAGCTTAGACGTGGCCCCCGGAAACACCATATATTTT	CASSLDVAPGNTIYF
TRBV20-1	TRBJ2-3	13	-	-	TGCAGTGCTAGTGGGCAGGGGACAGATACGCAGTATTTT	CSASGQGTDTQYF
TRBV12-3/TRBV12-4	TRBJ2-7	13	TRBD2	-	TGTGCCAGCAGTTTGGGCGGGAGAGGTGAGCAGTACTTC	CASSLGGRGEQYF
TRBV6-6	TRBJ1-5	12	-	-	TGTGCCAGCAAAGGGGCTAATCAGCCCCAGCATTTT	CASKGANQPQHF
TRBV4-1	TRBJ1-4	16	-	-	TGCGCCAGCAGCCACCCGGACACGTCAACTAATGAAAAACTGTTTTTT	CASSHPDTSTNEKLFF
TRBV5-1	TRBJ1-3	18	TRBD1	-	TGCGCCAGCAGCCCGGGACAGGGGGCGACCGACTCTGGAAACACCATATATTTT	CASSPGQGATDSGNTIYF
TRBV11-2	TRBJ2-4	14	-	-	TGTGCCAGCAGCTCGACAACAACCAAAAACATTCAGTACTTC	CASSSTTTKNIQYF